This record covers a single T cell receptor beta chain. TCRdb independently ran MiXCR on the RT-PCR reads; one entry per CDR3 protein. The sample has about a million distinct CDR3 sequences; 15% to 20% are singletons. This sample is part of a study of patients and donors after allogeneic stem cell transplantation. Looked up from germline, CDR1 is SGHRS and CDR2 is YFSETQ. J gave up 3 bases and V 6 bases, and 5 bases lay outside the gene matches. The CDR3 is made up of 14 amino acids. The TCR comes from a human donor who was either an allogeneic HSCT recipient or a stem cell or donor lymphocyte infusion donor (not recorded which). It is not recorded whose cells these are; they may come from a transplant donor. The gene calls are TRBV5-1 and TRBJ2-3; 9 positions match TRBD1. The sequenced sample consisted of blood, either unsorted or a sorted T cell fraction (not recorded which). The CDR3 loop is CASMTGGVTDTQYF. The CDR3, as DNA: TGCGCCAGCATGACAGGGGGTGTGACAGATACGCAGTATTTT.